The 5 T cell receptor beta chains reported below all come from one sample, sequenced in a study of shared clonotypes between healthy human individuals. Here immunoSEQ multiplex PCR was the method, and the copy in TCRdb shows in-frame clones only, minus some. Of about 580,000 clones listed, about 98% were seen once; the top ten hold 0.25% to 0.35%. CD45RO-negative, CCR7-positively selected cells formed the naive CD8 fraction, excluding terminally differentiated effector memory CD45RA+ cells. Sequenced sample: naive CD8+ T cells sorted from blood. These receptors came from a man aged 25 to 40 in good health.

This sequence joins TRBV7-6 and TRBJ2-7, with D hard to call. V shed 3 bases and J shed 3 bases, with 9 bases lying between them. CDR3 size: 13 residues. The V gene's germline CDR1 is SGHVS and CDR2 FNYEAQ. CDR3 in DNA: TGTGCCAGCAGCTTGTATCAGGACTACGAGCAGTACTTC. This gives the protein CASSLYQDYEQYF.

The chain uses TRBV18 and TRBJ2-7, with 7 bases matching TRBD2. The CDR3 extends over 16 amino acids. Germline trimming cut 0 bases from V and 1 base from J; bases unmatched to any gene: 6. Germline CDR1 KGHSH, CDR2 LQKENI. The CDR3 reads CASSPPGRERSYEQYF. CDR3 nucleotides: TGTGCCAGCTCACCACCGGGGCGGGAGCGATCCTACGAGCAGTACTTC.

CDR3 nucleotides: TGTGCCAGCAGTTTGGCGGCGAACACTGAAGCTTTCTTT. Its translation: CASSLAANTEAFF. V and J are TRBV27 and TRBJ1-1; D is unresolved. Trimming took off 3 bases at V and 1 base at J, with 6 bases between the two ends. The CDR3 sequence is 13 residues long. Germline CDR1 reads MNHEY; CDR2 reads SMNVEV (reference sequence).

A word on this clone: One end of the junction is discordant with germline, which a read error may explain. The chain has TRBV7-9 and TRBJ2-6; D is ambiguous. CDR1 is SEHNR and CDR2 is FQNEAQ in the germline V gene (reference sequence). The CDR3 contains 16 residues. This CDR3 is CASSTLEGSWANVLTF. The CDR3 region has the DNA TGTGCCAGCAGCACCTTGGAAGGCTCTTGGGCCAACGTCCTGACTTTC.

The chain couples TRBV5-1 to TRBJ2-6; 9 nucleotides match TRBD1. The V segment lost 2 bases and the J segment 1 base; nucleotides outside the gene matches: 10. The CDR3 is 19 residues long. Germline values: CDR1 SGHRS, CDR2 YFSETQ. The CDR3 here is CASSFGDREELSGANVLTF. In DNA form, the CDR3 reads TGCGCCAGCAGCTTTGGGGACAGGGAAGAGTTATCTGGGGCCAACGTCCTGACTTTC. The whole variable domain, filled in from reference TRBV5-1 and TRBJ2-6, reads KAGVTQTPRYLIKTRGQQVTLSCSPISGHRSVSWYQQTPGQGLQFLFEYFSETQRNKGNFPGRFSGRQFSNSRSEMNVSTLELGDSALYLCASSFGDREELSGANVLTFGAGSRLTVL.